These 10 T cell receptor beta chains originate from one sample sequenced in a study of cytomegalovirus exposure and HLA in healthy donors. Primers included in the PCR were 60 Vbeta and 13 Jbeta primers. Repertoires were generated with immunoSEQ multiplex PCR, while TCRdb's copy carries only in-frame clones and drops some. This table holds about 64,000 clones, around 61% found once. Sequencing was performed on PBMCs. These receptors came from a woman aged 45-65 years in good health and CMV-seronegative.

The chain couples TRBV4-3 to TRBJ2-5, with 13 positions matching TRBD2. CDR1 and CDR2 from the germline V gene are LGHNA and YSLEER. There are 17 residues in the CDR3. V trimming: 0 bases; J trimming: 7 bases; junction bases outside the gene matches: 8. DNA of the CDR3: TGCGCCAGCAGCCAAGATCAACTAGCGGGGGGGTTGGGGACCCAGTACTTC. Translation: CASSQDQLAGGLGTQYF.

The CDR3, as DNA: TGTGCCAGCAGCTTACGGCGCGGCACTGAAGCTTTCTTT. Protein sequence: CASSLRRGTEAFF. The V gene is TRBV5-6, the J gene TRBJ1-1, with D hard to call. V was cut by 2 bases and J by 4 bases, with 9 bases left in between. Per germline, CDR1 SGHDT and CDR2 YYEEEE. The CDR3 loop spans 13 amino acids.

This clone was seen more than once but under ten times. The chain links TRBV19 to TRBJ2-1; 12 bases align to TRBD2. V dropped 7 bases and J dropped 3; count of bases not matched to a gene: 10. CDR3 length: 17 residues. Looked up from germline, CDR1 is LNHDA and CDR2 is SQIVND (reference sequence). CDR3: CASNDPGLAGYYNEQFF. The CDR3 DNA follows: TGTGCCAGTAACGATCCGGGACTAGCGGGCTACTACAATGAGCAGTTCTTC.

To note about this clone: At one end, the junction sequence differs from germline, possibly due to a read error. The chain combines TRBV7-7 with TRBJ2-5, with TRBD1 matching over 7 bases. This CDR3 is built from 14 residues. Germline CDR1 reads SSHAT; CDR2 reads FNYEAQ (reference sequence). The CDR3 DNA follows: TGTGCTAGCAGCCTCGACAGGGCGAAAGAGACCCAGTACTTC. Protein product: CASSLDRAKETQYF.

This chain joins TRBV6-4 and TRBJ2-1; 8 bases line up with TRBD2. V lost 2 bases to trimming and J lost 8 bases; unmatched junction nucleotides: 14. This CDR3 contains 17 residues. In germline, CDR1 is MRHNA, CDR2 SNTAGT. The CDR3 spells CASSDRSGAGVRDEQFF. Written as DNA, the CDR3 is TGTGCCAGCAGTGACCGAAGCGGAGCGGGAGTTAGGGATGAGCAGTTCTTC.

The genes are TRBV5-6 and TRBJ2-5, with D unresolved. Trimming shortened V by 1 base and J by 3 bases, and 10 bases separated the two germline ends. Per germline, CDR1 SGHDT and CDR2 YYEEEE. This CDR3 comprises 14 residues. This CDR3 is CASSLSLQEETQYF. CDR3 in DNA: TGTGCCAGCAGCTTGAGTTTGCAGGAAGAGACCCAGTACTTC.

This clone was observed a single time. The gene calls are TRBV11-1 and TRBJ2-7, with 8 bases that match TRBD2. Germline V gene lookup returns CDR1 SGHAT and CDR2 FQDESV (reference sequence). CDR3 length: 17 amino acids. V shed 2 bases and J 1 base; nucleotides not matched to a gene: 10. Written as DNA, the CDR3 is TGTGCCAGCAGCTTAAGTATCAGCAGCGGGAGTTCCTACGAGCAGTACTTC. Amino acids: CASSLSISSGSSYEQYF.

The V call is TRBV2, the J call TRBJ2-2, with D possibly being TRBD2 (8 bases). Trimming removed 4 bases at V and 4 bases at J, with 19 bases between. CDR1 SNHLY and CDR2 FYNNEI come from the germline V gene. CDR3 length: 17 amino acids. CDR3 coding DNA: TGTGCCAGCAGTGGGGGGGACAGCGGGAGTGGCACCGGGGAGCTGTTTTTT. It specifies CASSGGDSGSGTGELFF.

V is TRBV5-4 and J is TRBJ1-5; tentative D call: TRBD1 (5 bases). The CDR3 spans 15 residues. Trimming cost V 0 bases and J 4 bases, with 11 bases left between them. The germline gives CDR1 SGHNT, CDR2 YYREEE (reference sequence). For the CDR3, the DNA is TGTGCCAGCAGCTTGGGGCCAGGGCCGAATCAGCCCCAGCATTTT. This sequence encodes CASSLGPGPNQPQHF.

The rearrangement uses TRBV7-2 and TRBJ2-7, with 10 nucleotides matching TRBD1. J lost 0 bases, V lost 3 bases, and 8 bases had no gene match. Germline V CDR1 and CDR2: SGHTA, FQGNSA. The CDR3 runs 17 residues. Written as DNA, the CDR3 is TGTGCCAGCAGCTTCCTCCCGGACAGGGGGGCCTCCTACGAGCAGTACTTC. Protein sequence: CASSFLPDRGASYEQYF.